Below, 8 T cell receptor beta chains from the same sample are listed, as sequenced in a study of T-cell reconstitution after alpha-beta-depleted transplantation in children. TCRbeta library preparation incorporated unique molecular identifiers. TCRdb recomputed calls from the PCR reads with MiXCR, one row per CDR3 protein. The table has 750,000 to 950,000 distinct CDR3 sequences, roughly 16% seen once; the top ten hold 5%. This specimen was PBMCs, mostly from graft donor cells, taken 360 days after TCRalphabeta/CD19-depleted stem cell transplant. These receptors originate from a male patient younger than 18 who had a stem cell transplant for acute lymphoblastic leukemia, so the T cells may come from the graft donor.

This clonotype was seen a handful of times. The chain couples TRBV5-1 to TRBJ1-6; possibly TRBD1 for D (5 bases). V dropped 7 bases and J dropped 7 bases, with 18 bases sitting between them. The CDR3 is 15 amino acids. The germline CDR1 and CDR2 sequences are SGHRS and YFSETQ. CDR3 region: CASGLSIQENSPLHF. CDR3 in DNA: TGCGCCAGCGGACTCTCCATACAGGAAAATTCACCCCTCCACTTT.

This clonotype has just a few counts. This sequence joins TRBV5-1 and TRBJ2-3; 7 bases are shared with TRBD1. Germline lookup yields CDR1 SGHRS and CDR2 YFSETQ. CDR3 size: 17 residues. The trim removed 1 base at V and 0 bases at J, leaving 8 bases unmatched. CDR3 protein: CASSLRRGSTSTDTQYF. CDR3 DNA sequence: TGCGCCAGCAGCTTGCGCAGGGGGAGCACTAGCACAGATACGCAGTATTTT.

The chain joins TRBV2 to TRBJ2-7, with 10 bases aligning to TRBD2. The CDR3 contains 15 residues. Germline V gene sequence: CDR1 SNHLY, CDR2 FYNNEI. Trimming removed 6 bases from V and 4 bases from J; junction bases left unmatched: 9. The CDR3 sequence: CASRPTSGWTYEQYF. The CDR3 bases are TGTGCCAGCAGACCGACTAGCGGGTGGACTTACGAGCAGTACTTC.

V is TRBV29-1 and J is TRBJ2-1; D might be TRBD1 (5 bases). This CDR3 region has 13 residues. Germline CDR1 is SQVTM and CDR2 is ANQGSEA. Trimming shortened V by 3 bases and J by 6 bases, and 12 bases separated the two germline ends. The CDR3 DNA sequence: TGCAGCGTTGAGAAGGGGAACGTCAATGAGCAGTTCTTC. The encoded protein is CSVEKGNVNEQFF.

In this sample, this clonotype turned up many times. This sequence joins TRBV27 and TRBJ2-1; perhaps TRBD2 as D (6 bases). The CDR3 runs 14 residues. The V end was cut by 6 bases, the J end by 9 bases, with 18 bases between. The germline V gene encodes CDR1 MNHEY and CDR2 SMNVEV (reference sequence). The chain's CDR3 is CASSKIPGTLEQFF. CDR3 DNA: TGTGCCAGCAGCAAGATCCCGGGGACTCTTGAGCAGTTCTTC.

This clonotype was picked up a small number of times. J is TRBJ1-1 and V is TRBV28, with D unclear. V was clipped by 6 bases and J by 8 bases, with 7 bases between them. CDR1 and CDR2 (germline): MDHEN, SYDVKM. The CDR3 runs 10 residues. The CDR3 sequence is CASRDLEAFF. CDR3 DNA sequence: TGTGCCAGCAGGGACTTGGAAGCTTTCTTT.

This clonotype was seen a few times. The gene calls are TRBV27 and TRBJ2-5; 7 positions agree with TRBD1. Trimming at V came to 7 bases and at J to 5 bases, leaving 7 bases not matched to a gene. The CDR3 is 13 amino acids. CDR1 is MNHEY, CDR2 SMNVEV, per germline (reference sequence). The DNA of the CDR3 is TGTGCCAGCAACAGGGGTGGAGGCGAGACCCAGTACTTC. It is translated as CASNRGGGETQYF.

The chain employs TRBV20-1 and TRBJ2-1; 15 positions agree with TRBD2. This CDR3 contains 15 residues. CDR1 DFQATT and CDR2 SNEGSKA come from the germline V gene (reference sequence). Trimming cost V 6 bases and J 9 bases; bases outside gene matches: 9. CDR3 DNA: TGCAGTGCCAGGACTAGCGGGAGGGCCTGGGGTGAGCAGTTCTTC. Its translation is CSARTSGRAWGEQFF.